Listed below are T cell receptor beta chains from one sample, sequenced in a study of brain T cells in children with intractable seizures. Sequencing was performed with immunoSEQ multiplex PCR; in TCRdb, only in-frame clones are kept and a portion is missing. This sample has under 150,000 clones; approximately 94% occur once, and the top ten carry around 4%. The sequencing used peripheral blood, collected at surgery. Receptor source: a boy younger than two with hemimegalencephaly and intractable seizures. CDR3s include the opening cysteine and the closing phenylalanine or tryptophan.

TRBJ2-2 | TRBV7-2 | CASSWTSGSTGELFF
TRBJ2-1 | TRBV6-2/TRBV6-3 | CASSYPRNEQFF
TRBJ1-6 | TRBV28 | CASSPRLGRGSPLHF
TRBJ2-7 | TRBV7-9 | CASSLGQGVHEQYF
TRBJ2-3 | TRBV5-6 | CASSPGTSGHTDTQYF
TRBJ1-2 | TRBV6-7 | CASRPSKGYTF
TRBJ2-7 | TRBV7-9 | CASSPAALTYEQYF
TRBJ2-7 | TRBV5-5 | CASSYQGGLGYEQYF
TRBJ1-2 | TRBV18 | CASSPPNSLDYGYTF
TRBJ2-7 | TRBV6-5 | CASSRQGYEQYF
TRBJ2-7 | TRBV19 | CASSFTPPLAGYPYEQYF
TRBJ2-1 | TRBV3-1/TRBV3-2 | CASSPVPDRGSYNEQFF
TRBJ2-1 | TRBV5-4 | CASSLYNEQFF
TRBJ2-7 | TRBV6-6 | CASSYRTGGREQYF
TRBJ2-4 | TRBV28 | CASSLLGAGNIQYF
TRBJ2-3 | TRBV6-2/TRBV6-3 | CASSPLGAGDTQYF
TRBJ2-2 | TRBV28 | CASSSQLAAIPGELFF
TRBJ2-3 | TRBV2 | CASSEAVGYTDTQYF
TRBJ2-2 | TRBV11-1 | CATRDRPNTGELFF
TRBJ2-5 | TRBV2 | CASSRGTSGRLQETQYF
TRBJ2-7 | TRBV5-1 | CASSLGVSGRNEQYF
TRBJ1-1 | TRBV9 | CASSVVQGFTEAFF
TRBJ2-7 | TRBV27 | CASSSVGINSGRAYEQYF
TRBJ2-3 | TRBV28 | CASSLRTGRGLDTQYF
TRBJ2-7 | TRBV9 | CASSVASGSIYEQYF
TRBJ2-1 | TRBV24-1 | CATSDSGTSGVYNEQFF
TRBJ1-4 | TRBV5-4 | CASSLVMPGVLEKLFF
TRBJ2-3 | TRBV12-5 | CASAPWLTTDTQYF
TRBJ2-5 | TRBV7-7 | CASSRRLAGEETQYF
TRBJ2-1 | TRBV4-3 | CASSQKLSAGGGEQFF
TRBJ2-7 | TRBV4-1 | CASSQDWGGSYEQYF
TRBJ2-7 | TRBV6-5 | CASSYSRDSSYEQYF
TRBJ2-1 | TRBV7-2 | CASSPPGGGVGTLQFF